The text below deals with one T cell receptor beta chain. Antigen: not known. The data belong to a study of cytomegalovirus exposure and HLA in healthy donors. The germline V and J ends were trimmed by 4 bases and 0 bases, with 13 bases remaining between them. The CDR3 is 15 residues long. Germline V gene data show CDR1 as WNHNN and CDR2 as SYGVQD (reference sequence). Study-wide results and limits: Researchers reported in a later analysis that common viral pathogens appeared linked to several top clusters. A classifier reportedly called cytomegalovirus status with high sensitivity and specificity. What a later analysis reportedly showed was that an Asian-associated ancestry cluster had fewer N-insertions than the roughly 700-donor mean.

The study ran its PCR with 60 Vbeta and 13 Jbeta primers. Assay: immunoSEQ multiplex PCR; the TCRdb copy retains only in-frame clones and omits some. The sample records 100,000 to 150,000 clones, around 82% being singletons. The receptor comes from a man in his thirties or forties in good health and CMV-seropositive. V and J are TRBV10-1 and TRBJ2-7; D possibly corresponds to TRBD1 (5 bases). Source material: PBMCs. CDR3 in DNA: TGCGCCAGCAGTGGGGCAGGGCTGCACTCCTACGAGCAGTACTTC. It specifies CASSGAGLHSYEQYF.